What follows is one T cell receptor (beta chain) and its context. The target antigen is unknown. The sample comes from a study of T cell repertoires in cytomegalovirus infection. Study-level information: Use of recently identified HLA-C-restricted and well-studied HLA-B-restricted CMV epitopes was part of the study. Through public TCR beta signatures, both CMV infection and matching HLA type were indicated. Regarding the study as a whole: Individuals carrying CMV plus the relevant HLA were identified by cumulative frequency of public TCR beta families. It was HLA-C-restricted CMV-specific TCR beta clonotypes that dominated the response ex vivo.

TCRdb re-analysed the reads in MiXCR, keeping a single row per CDR3 protein. This repertoire shows some 560,000 distinct CDR3 sequences, 40% found once; its top ten account for about half. The sequenced sample was cultured PBMCs, obtained from culture after CMV antigen stimulation. The source of this sequence is a human donor in good health (CMV status not recorded). Some clones in this sample may be carry-over from other donors' samples.

The CDR3 region is CASSLKIAGDFTGELFF. CDR3 nucleotides: TGTGCCAGCAGCTTAAAGATAGCGGGGGACTTCACCGGGGAGCTGTTTTTT. V is TRBV7-6 and J is TRBJ2-2; TRBD2 matches at 9 bases. The CDR3 is 17 residues long. Per germline, CDR1 SGHVS and CDR2 FNYEAQ. The V segment lost 2 bases and the J segment 4 bases; nucleotides outside the gene matches: 8.